This T cell receptor beta chain came from a study of T cell changes during pregnancy in multiple sclerosis. Assay used: immunoSEQ multiplex PCR; TCRdb lists only in-frame clones, some missing. Here the sample spans about 93,000 clones, approximately 92% being singletons. The sequence was obtained from a female donor with multiple sclerosis, enrolled in a pregnancy study. The material sequenced was peripheral blood, taken after pregnancy.

The CDR3 sequence is CASSYSYGNSYGYTF. CDR3 coding DNA: TGTGCCAGCAGTTACTCGTACGGGAACTCATATGGCTACACCTTC. J is TRBJ1-2 and V is TRBV6-5; D is undetermined. V was trimmed by 0 bases and J by 5 bases, leaving 13 bases between them. In germline, CDR1 is MNHEY, CDR2 SVGAGI. This CDR3 spans 15 amino acids.